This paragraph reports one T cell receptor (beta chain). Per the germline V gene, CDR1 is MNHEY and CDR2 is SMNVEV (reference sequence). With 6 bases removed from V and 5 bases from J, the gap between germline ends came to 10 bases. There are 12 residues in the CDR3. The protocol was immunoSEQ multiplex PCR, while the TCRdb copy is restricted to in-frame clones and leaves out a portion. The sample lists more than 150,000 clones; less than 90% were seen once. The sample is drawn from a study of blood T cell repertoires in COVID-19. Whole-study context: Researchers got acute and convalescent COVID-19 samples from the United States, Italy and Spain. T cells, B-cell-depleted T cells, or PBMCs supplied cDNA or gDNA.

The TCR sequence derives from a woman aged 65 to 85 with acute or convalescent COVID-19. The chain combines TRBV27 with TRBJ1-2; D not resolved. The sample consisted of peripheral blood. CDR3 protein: CASRLPGYGYTF. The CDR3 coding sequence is TGTGCCAGCAGACTCCCAGGATATGGCTACACCTTC.